This T cell receptor (beta chain) emerged from a study of blood T cells in healthy people across ages (dated by TCRdb to the mid-2010s). The study in broad terms: In model experiments, template switching captured about one uniquely barcoded TCR beta cDNA molecule for every two T cells. The study measured age-related changes in TCR beta repertoire diversity using deep sequencing normalized with unique cDNA molecular identifiers. Donors were grouped into four age groups: young (average 16 years), middle-aged (around 39), aged (62) and long-lived (about 82). For two donors (one aged 18 to 30 and one aged 80 or older), the study analyzed two additional independent replicas of 1 million unique cDNA reads from the same blood draw. What the research found in general, with its limitations: Total diversity estimates from one million sequenced T cells were considered lower bounds and underestimates. Observed TCR beta diversity per million T cells fell roughly linearly with age, and a significant reduction was already apparent by age roughly 41. Since profiling was done on bulk unsorted PBMCs, naive and antigen-experienced compartments could not be conclusively compared. Donor CMV infection status was unknown, potentially confounding age-related changes in expanded clonotypes. A strong correlation was found between observed TCR beta diversity and the percentage of naive T cells measured by flow cytometry. Compared with the aged group, the long-lived group had more naive CD4+ T cells, fewer expanded clones and increased TCR diversity, suggesting age selection.

Trimming takes 8 bases off V and 7 bases off J; junction bases not matched to a gene: 9. The CDR3 holds 14 amino acids from the cysteine to the phenylalanine. Only the CDR3 part of the read is kept: 42 bases, read in frame from the first base. Per the germline V gene, MNHNS is the CDR1 and SASEGT is the CDR2. Systemically healthy Caucasian individuals from Russia, roughly 40 in total and aged roughly 6 to 100 years, were included as donors. Approximately 9 milliliters of peripheral blood were collected from each donor into EDTA-treated Vacutainer tubes. Ficoll-Paque density-gradient centrifugation was used to isolate PBMCs, with at least 7 million obtained per sample. Total RNA was extracted from PBMCs with Trizol reagent, with at least 5.5 micrograms obtained per sample. Naive CD45RAhigh/CD27high T cell percentages were measured by flow cytometry on a PBMC aliquot from every donor. The library came from 5' RACE. The reads were generated on an Illumina HiSeq 2500. A second roughly 6 to 11 cycle PCR used a sample-barcoded 5' primer and a J-beta primer mix. A template-switch 5' adaptor carrying 12 random nucleotides introduced a unique molecular identifier onto each TCR beta cDNA molecule. Each sample yielded at least 2.5 million CDR3-containing paired-end reads. First-strand cDNA was synthesized from all RNA with the Mint cDNA synthesis kit, primed by a TRBC-specific oligonucleotide. Following uracil-DNA glycosylase treatment, a first 18-cycle PCR with universal primers M1SS and BC2_uni_R was performed on all cDNA. In the original analysis: For normalization, 1 million high-quality reads were randomly selected from each sample, with every read carrying a distinct molecular identifier. Reads sharing molecular identifiers were discarded rather than binned into consensus sequences. MiTCR, run with a Q25 quality threshold and the strictest error-elimination algorithm, handled CDR3 identification, clonotype clustering and error correction. A nonparametric unseen species model with Euler transformation was used to estimate lower-bound total TCR beta diversity. TCRdb itself trimmed the public reads at Q25 with fastp, ran MiXCR and retained productive beta chains. Each entry is one CDR3 protein sequence, shown with its most common DNA and genes. Here the V and J calls rest on TCRdb's processing, not on the authors' analysis. The table for this sample lists 750,000 to 850,000 distinct CDR3 sequences; 20% to 30% of them were counted only once. The ten largest clones capture approximately 4% of the sample.

This clonotype was seen only a few times. Which antigen it targets is not known. No base qualities exist here, and no much larger clone lies one base off it. These data were also filed under a second study, of T cells of mothers and their children. From the second report: The donors were nine systemically healthy Caucasian individuals, made up of three mothers and their six children. cDNA synthesis consumed the entire amount of extracted RNA, loaded at 1.5 ug RNA in each 15 ul reaction. In the second PCR, sample barcodes and 2-4 random nucleotides were introduced via the M1S primer. Each mother yielded over 8.5 million TCR beta CDR3 reads and each child roughly 3.1 million reads. Thymic selection similarly shapes TCR recombination output in related and unrelated pairs, with minor effect from inherited differences. Normalized repertoire overlap was always slightly but never significantly higher in related than unrelated mother-child pairs. No persistent microchimeric T cell clones were detected, at a sensitivity of approximately 110 clones per million clonotypes. In the study, deep NGS was used to compare the TCR beta repertoires of mothers and children, and features distinguishing related mother-child pairs from unrelated individuals were sought. Mothers averaged approximately 41 +/- 4 years of age and children averaged about 10 +/- 4 years. After adapter ligation was performed with NEBNext reagents, the libraries were sequenced on an Illumina HiSeq 2000 with 100+100 nt paired-end reads. To prevent cross-contamination, the mother and child libraries were prepared one month apart and sequenced in separate runs. Each donor had between about 450,000 and 2,300,000 distinct TCR beta clonotypes identified. Naive TCR beta clonotypes were estimated from low-frequency clonotypes matched to each donor's FACS-determined naive share, without sorting.

The receptor chain draws on TRBV6-1 and TRBJ2-5, with 11 bases aligning to TRBD2. The clonotype was recovered from a boy younger than 18 in good health. Sequencing input: blood. The DNA sequence is given as TGTGCCAGCGAACCGATTAGCGGGGGGGTGACCCAGTACTTC. Its product reads: CASEPISGGVTQYF.